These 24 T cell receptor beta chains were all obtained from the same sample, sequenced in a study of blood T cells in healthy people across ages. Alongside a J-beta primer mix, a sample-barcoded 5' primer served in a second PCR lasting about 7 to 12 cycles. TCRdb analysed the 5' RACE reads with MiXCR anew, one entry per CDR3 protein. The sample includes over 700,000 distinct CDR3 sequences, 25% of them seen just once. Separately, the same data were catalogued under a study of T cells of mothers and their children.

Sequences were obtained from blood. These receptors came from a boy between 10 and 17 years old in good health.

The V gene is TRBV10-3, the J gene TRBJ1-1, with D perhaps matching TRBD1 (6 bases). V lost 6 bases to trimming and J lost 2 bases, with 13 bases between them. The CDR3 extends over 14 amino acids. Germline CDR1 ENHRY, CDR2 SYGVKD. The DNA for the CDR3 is TGTGCCATCAGCCTGACAGGAATAAACACTGAAGCTTTCTTT. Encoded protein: CAISLTGINTEAFF.

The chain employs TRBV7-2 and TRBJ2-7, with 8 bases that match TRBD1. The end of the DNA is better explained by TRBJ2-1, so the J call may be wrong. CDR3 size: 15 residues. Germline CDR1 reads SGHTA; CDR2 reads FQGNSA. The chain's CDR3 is CASSFRGLLSNEQFF. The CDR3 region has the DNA TGTGCCAGCAGCTTCAGGGGGCTACTGTCCAATGAGCAGTTCTTC.

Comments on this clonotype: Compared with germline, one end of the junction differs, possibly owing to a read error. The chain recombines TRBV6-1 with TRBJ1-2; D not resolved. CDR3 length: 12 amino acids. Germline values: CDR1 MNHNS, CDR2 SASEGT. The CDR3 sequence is CASTQANYGYPF. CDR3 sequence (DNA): TGTGCCAGCACTCAGGCTAACTATGGCTACCCCTTC.

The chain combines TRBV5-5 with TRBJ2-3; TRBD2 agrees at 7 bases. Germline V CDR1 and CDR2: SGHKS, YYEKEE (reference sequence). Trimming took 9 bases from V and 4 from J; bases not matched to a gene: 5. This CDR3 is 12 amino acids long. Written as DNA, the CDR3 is TGTGCCACCGACGGGGGGTCAGATACGCAGTATTTT. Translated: CATDGGSDTQYF.

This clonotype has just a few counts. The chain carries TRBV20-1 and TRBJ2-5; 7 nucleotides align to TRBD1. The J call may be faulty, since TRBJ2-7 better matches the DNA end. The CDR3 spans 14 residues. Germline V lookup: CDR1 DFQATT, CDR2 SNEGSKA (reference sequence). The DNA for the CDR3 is TGCAGTGCTACAAACCCGACAGGGCCGAACGAGCAGTACTTC. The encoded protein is CSATNPTGPNEQYF.

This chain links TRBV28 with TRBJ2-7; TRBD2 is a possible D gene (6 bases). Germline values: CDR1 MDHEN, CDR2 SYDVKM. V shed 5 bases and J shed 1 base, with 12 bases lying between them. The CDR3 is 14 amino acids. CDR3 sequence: CASSNLAGSYEQYF. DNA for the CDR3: TGTGCCAGCAGTAATTTGGCGGGATCCTACGAGCAGTACTTC. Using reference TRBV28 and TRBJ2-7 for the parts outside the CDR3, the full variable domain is DVKVTQSSRYLVKRTGEKVFLECVQDMDHENMFWYRQDPGLGLRLIYFSYDVKMKEKGDIPEGYSVSREKKERFSLILESASTNQTSMYLCASSNLAGSYEQYFGPGTRLTVT.

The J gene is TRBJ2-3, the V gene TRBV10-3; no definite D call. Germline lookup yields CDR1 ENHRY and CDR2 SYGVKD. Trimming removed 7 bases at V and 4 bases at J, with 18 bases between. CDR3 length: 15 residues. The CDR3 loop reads CAINMNGLAPDTQYF. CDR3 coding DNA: TGTGCCATCAACATGAACGGGTTGGCGCCAGATACGCAGTATTTT.

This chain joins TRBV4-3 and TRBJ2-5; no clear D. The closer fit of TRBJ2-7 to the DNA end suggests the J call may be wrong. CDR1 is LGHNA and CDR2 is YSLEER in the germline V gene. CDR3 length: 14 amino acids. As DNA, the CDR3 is TGCGCCAGCAGCCAAGATAAAGATACCTACGAGCAGTACTTC. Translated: CASSQDKDTYEQYF.

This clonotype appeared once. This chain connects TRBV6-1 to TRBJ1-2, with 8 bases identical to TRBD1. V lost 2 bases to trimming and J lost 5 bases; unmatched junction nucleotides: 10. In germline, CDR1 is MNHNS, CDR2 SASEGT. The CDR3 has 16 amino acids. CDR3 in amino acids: CASSENSSGGWYGYTF. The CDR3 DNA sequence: TGTGCCAGCAGTGAAAACTCATCAGGGGGCTGGTATGGCTACACCTTC.

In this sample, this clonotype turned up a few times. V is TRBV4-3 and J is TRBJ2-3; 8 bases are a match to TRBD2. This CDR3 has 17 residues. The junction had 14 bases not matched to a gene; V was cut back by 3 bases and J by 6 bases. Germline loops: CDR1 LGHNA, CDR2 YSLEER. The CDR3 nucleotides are TGCGCCAGCAGCCAGAGGCCCCAAAGCGGGGGTGGCGATACGCAGTATTTT. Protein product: CASSQRPQSGGGDTQYF.

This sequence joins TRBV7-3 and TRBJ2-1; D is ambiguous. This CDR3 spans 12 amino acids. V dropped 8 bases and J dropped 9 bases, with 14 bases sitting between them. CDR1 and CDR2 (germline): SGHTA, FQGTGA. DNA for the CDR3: TGTGCCAGCCTCCCTGCTGCTGGTGAGCAGTTCTTC. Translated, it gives CASLPAAGEQFF.

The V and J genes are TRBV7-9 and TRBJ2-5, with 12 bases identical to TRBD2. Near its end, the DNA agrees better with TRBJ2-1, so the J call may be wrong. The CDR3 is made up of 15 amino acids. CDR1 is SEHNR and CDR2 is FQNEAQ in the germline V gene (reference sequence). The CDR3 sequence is CASSSSGGAFNEQFF. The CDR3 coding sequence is TGTGCCAGCAGCTCTAGCGGGGGGGCATTCAATGAGCAGTTCTTC.

CDR3 sequence reads: CASRRAEVYNEQFF. CDR3 DNA: TGTGCCAGCAGAAGGGCGGAAGTCTACAATGAGCAGTTCTTC. The chain recombines TRBV6-6 with TRBJ2-1; D is undetermined. Germline assignment: CDR1 MNHNY and CDR2 SVGAGI (reference sequence). This CDR3 is built from 14 residues. V was pared by 6 bases and J by 3 bases, with 12 bases between.

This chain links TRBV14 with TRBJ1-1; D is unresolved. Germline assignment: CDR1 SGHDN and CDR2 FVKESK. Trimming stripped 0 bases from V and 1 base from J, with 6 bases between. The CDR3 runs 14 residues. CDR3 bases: TGTGCCAGCAGCCAAGAGGCTGGGAACACTGAAGCTTTCTTT. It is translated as CASSQEAGNTEAFF. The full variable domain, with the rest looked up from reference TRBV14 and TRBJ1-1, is EAGVTQFPSHSVIEKGQTVTLRCDPISGHDNLYWYRRVMGKEIKFLLHFVKESKQDESGMPNNRFLAERTGGTYSTLKVQPAELEDSGVYFCASSQEAGNTEAFFGQGTRLTVV.

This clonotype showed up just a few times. CDR3 DNA: TGCGCCAGCAGCCAAGAGGCGACGAGGGAAGAGACCCAGTACTTC. Its translation is CASSQEATREETQYF. The chain uses TRBV4-3 and TRBJ2-5; tentatively, D is TRBD2 (5 bases). V lost 0 bases and J lost 3, with 11 bases in between. There are 15 residues in the CDR3. Per germline, CDR1 LGHNA and CDR2 YSLEER.

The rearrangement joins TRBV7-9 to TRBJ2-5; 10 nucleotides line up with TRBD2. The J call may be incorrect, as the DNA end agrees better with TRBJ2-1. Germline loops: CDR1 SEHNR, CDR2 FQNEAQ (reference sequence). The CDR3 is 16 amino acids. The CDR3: CASSQLLAGPRSEQFF. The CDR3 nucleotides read TGTGCCAGCAGCCAACTACTAGCGGGGCCTCGGAGTGAGCAGTTCTTC.

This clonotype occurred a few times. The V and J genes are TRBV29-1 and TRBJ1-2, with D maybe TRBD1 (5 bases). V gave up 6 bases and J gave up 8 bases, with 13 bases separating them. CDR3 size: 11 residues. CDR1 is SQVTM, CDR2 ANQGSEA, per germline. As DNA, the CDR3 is TGCAGCGTGGGCGGACAAGGGGGCTACACCTTC. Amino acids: CSVGGQGGYTF.

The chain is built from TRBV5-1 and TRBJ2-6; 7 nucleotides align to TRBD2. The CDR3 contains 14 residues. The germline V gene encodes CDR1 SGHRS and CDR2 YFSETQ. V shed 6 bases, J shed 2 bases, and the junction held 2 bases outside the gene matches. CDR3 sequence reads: CASTAGTGANVLTF. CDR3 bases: TGCGCCAGCACAGCGGGGACTGGGGCCAACGTCCTGACTTTC. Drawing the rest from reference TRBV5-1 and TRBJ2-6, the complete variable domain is KAGVTQTPRYLIKTRGQQVTLSCSPISGHRSVSWYQQTPGQGLQFLFEYFSETQRNKGNFPGRFSGRQFSNSRSEMNVSTLELGDSALYLCASTAGTGANVLTFGAGSRLTVL.

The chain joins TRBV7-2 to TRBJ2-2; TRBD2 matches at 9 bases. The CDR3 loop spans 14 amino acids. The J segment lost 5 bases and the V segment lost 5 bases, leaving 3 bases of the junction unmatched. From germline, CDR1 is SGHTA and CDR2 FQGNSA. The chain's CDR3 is CASSKTSGTGELFF. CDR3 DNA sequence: TGTGCCAGCAGCAAGACTAGCGGAACCGGGGAGCTGTTTTTT.

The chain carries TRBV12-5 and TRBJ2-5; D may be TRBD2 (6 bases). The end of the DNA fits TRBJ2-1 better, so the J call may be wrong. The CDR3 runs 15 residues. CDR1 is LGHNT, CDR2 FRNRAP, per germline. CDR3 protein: CASGGVIAAPMEQFF. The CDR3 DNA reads TGTGCTAGTGGCGGCGTGATAGCGGCACCCATGGAGCAGTTCTTC.

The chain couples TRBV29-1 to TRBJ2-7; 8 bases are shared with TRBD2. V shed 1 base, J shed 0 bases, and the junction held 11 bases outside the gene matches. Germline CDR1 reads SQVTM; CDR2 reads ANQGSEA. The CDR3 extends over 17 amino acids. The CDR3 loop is CSVEGASGLLSSYEQYF. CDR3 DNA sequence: TGCAGCGTTGAAGGGGCTAGCGGGCTCCTAAGCTCCTACGAGCAGTACTTC.

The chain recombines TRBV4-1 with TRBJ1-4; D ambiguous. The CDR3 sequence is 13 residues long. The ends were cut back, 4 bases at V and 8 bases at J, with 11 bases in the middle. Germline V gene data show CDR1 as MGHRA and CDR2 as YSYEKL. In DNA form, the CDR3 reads TGCGCCAGCAGCCGCTTAGTAGGAGAAAAACTGTTTTTT. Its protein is CASSRLVGEKLFF.

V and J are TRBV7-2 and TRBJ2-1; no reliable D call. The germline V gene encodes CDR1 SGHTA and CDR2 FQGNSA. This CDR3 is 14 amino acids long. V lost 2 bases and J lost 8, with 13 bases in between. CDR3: CASSLNVLGDEQFF. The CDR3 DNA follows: TGTGCCAGCAGCTTAAATGTTCTAGGCGATGAGCAGTTCTTC.

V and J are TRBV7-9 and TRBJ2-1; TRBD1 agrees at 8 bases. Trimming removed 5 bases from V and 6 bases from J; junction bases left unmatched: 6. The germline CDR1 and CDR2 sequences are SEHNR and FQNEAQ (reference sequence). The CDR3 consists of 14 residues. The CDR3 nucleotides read TGTGCCAGCAGCGGTCGGACAGGGACCAATGAGCAGTTCTTC. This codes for CASSGRTGTNEQFF.